The rows below give T cell receptor beta chains drawn from one sample of a study of blood T cell repertoires in COVID-19. The repertoire was sequenced with immunoSEQ multiplex PCR; TCRdb's copy has only in-frame clones and lacks some. The repertoire has roughly 220,000 clones, roughly 88% of them found once; the top ten carry roughly 1.4%. Sequenced sample: peripheral blood. These receptors were obtained from a woman aged 40 to 50 who had recovered from COVID-19. Both conserved end residues are part of each CDR3.

>TRBJ2-5|TRBV29-1
CSVSGGPSDQETQYF
>TRBJ1-1|TRBV6-2/TRBV6-3
CASSYHPLQGARNTEAFF
>TRBJ2-7|TRBV4-3
CASSQDRGRWYEQYF
>TRBJ2-7|TRBV28
CASSLWGTASYEQYF
>TRBJ2-7|TRBV6-6
CASSLGIKTYYEQYF
>TRBJ2-6|TRBV28
CASSPHSGANVLTF
>TRBJ2-3|TRBV7-6
CASSTVGGPSDTQYF
>TRBJ1-5|TRBV18
CASSYSGTANQPQHF
>TRBJ1-1|TRBV5-1
CASSSEPPGQGAGYTEAFF
>TRBJ1-1|TRBV2
CASSVLIENTEAFF